This T cell receptor (beta chain) was sequenced during a study of breast tumors, draining lymph nodes, adjacent tissues. From the multiplex PCR reads, TCRdb called clonotypes with MiXCR, one entry per CDR3 protein. The sample has about 230,000 distinct CDR3 sequences, about a third seen once. Axillary draining lymph nodes of breast cancer patients supplied the node samples. V shed 4 bases and J shed 2 bases, with 6 bases lying between them. CDR3 length: 12 amino acids. Germline CDR1 and CDR2: SGHTA and FQGNSA. In its sample, this clonotype was seen many times. This chain links TRBV7-2 with TRBJ2-7, with unresolved D. The origin of this receptor is a female donor with breast cancer. Some clones in this sample may be carry-over from other donors' samples. Specimen: axillary lymph node tissue. This chain's CDR3 is CASSSDPYEQYF. The CDR3 DNA sequence: TGTGCCAGCAGCTCCGACCCCTACGAGCAGTACTTC.